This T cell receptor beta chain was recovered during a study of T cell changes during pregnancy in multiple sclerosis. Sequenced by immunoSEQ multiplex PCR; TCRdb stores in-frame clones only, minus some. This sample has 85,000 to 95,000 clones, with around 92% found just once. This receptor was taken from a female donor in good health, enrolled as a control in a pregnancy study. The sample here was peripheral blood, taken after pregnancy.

The chain's CDR3 is CASSAGQGEGYTF. The CDR3 nucleotides are TGTGCCAGCAGCGCGGGACAGGGAGAGGGCTACACCTTC. This chain joins TRBV7-2 and TRBJ1-2, with 9 positions matching TRBD1. V was pared by 5 bases and J by 8 bases, with 6 bases of the junction left unmatched. This CDR3 spans 13 amino acids. Germline V lookup: CDR1 SGHTA, CDR2 FQGNSA.